These 14 T cell receptor beta chains originate from one sample sequenced in a study of identical twins. TCRdb redid the calling of the 5' RACE reads with MiXCR, one entry per CDR3 protein. The top ten hold around 13% of the sample, which has about 720,000 distinct CDR3 sequences, about 20% seen once. These data are also associated with another study on T cells expressing NK-cell markers.

Sequences were obtained from PBMCs. These receptors were taken from a woman aged 18 to 35 in good health.

Ten or more counts support this clonotype. The J gene is TRBJ2-7, the V gene TRBV29-1, with a weak D call TRBD2 (7 bases). V was pared by 5 bases and J by 4 bases, with 9 bases between. Germline V gene data show CDR1 as SQVTM and CDR2 as ANQGSEA. This CDR3 is built from 11 residues. CDR3 amino acids: CSVRGAYEQYF. The CDR3 DNA reads as TGCAGCGTTCGGGGGGCGTACGAGCAGTACTTC.

In this sample, this clonotype turned up many times. This chain connects TRBV4-3 to TRBJ1-1; no firm D call. Germline CDR1 reads LGHNA; CDR2 reads YSLEER. This CDR3 is built from 14 residues. Trimming stripped 0 bases from V and 1 base from J, with 6 bases between. The CDR3 spells CASSQEWRNTEAFF. The CDR3 nucleotides are TGCGCCAGCAGCCAAGAATGGAGGAACACTGAAGCTTTCTTT.

This clonotype has only a few counts. V is TRBV5-5 and J is TRBJ1-1; 7 bases are shared with TRBD1. J lost 3 bases, V lost 10 bases, and 9 bases had no gene match. Germline V gene sequence: CDR1 SGHKS, CDR2 YYEKEE (reference sequence). The length of the CDR3 is 13 residues. CDR3 nucleotide sequence: TGTGCCGGACAGACAGGGCGAGACACTGAAGCTTTCTTT. Amino acid sequence: CAGQTGRDTEAFF.

The chain carries TRBV27 and TRBJ2-2; the D gene could be TRBD1 or TRBD2 (5 bases each). The V end lost 5 bases, the J end lost 0 bases, and 7 bases lay between the germline ends. The CDR3 loop spans 14 amino acids. Germline-derived CDR1 and CDR2 are MNHEY and SMNVEV (reference sequence). The CDR3 DNA sequence: TGTGCCAGCAGTCAGGGACCGAACACCGGGGAGCTGTTTTTT. Amino acid sequence: CASSQGPNTGELFF.

The chain uses TRBV20-1 and TRBJ1-5; D perhaps matches TRBD1 (6 bases). Trimming stripped 7 bases from V and 7 bases from J, with 14 bases between. Germline CDR1 DFQATT, CDR2 SNEGSKA (reference sequence). The CDR3 is 12 amino acids. Here the CDR3 reads CSVGGGTQPQHF. In nucleotides, the CDR3 is TGCAGTGTAGGAGGGGGGACCCAGCCCCAGCATTTT.

The V and J genes are TRBV2 and TRBJ2-7; TRBD2 matches 8 bases. The germline V gene encodes CDR1 SNHLY and CDR2 FYNNEI. This CDR3 contains 14 residues. With V trimmed by 6 bases and J by 3 bases, 7 bases remained unmatched. CDR3 residues: CASRPGGHRYEQYF. CDR3 coding DNA: TGTGCCAGCAGGCCGGGGGGGCACCGCTACGAGCAGTACTTC.

J is TRBJ2-7 and V is TRBV4-3; maybe TRBD1 (6 bases). The V and J ends lost 1 base and 7 bases respectively, with 20 bases between them. This CDR3 comprises 16 residues. Germline assignment: CDR1 LGHNA and CDR2 YSLEER. CDR3 in amino acids: CASSQVFGNRVGEQYF. The CDR3, as DNA: TGCGCCAGCAGCCAAGTGTTCGGGAACAGGGTTGGAGAGCAGTACTTC.

This chain connects TRBV29-1 to TRBJ2-1, with D uncertain. CDR3 length equals 13 residues. Looked up from germline, CDR1 is SQVTM and CDR2 is ANQGSEA. V was cut by 3 bases and J by 9 bases, with 15 bases left in between. The CDR3 is CSVEPGPKLEQFF. DNA for the CDR3: TGCAGCGTTGAGCCCGGGCCCAAGCTTGAGCAGTTCTTC.

This clonotype has more than one count but fewer than ten. The chain combines TRBV20-1 with TRBJ2-1; either TRBD1 or TRBD2 may fit D (5 bases each). This CDR3 spans 14 amino acids. Germline CDR1 reads DFQATT; CDR2 reads SNEGSKA (reference sequence). The V and J ends lost 6 bases and 0 bases respectively, with 12 bases between them. CDR3 in amino acids: CSATKGSSYNEQFF. DNA for the CDR3: TGCAGTGCCACTAAGGGGAGCTCCTACAATGAGCAGTTCTTC.

The gene calls are TRBV4-3 and TRBJ2-3, with unresolved D. This CDR3 is built from 15 residues. The germline gives CDR1 LGHNA, CDR2 YSLEER. V lost 1 base to trimming and J lost 4 bases, with 12 bases between them. The CDR3 sequence: CASSQGNSRADTQYF. The CDR3 DNA reads as TGCGCCAGCAGCCAAGGAAACAGTCGGGCAGATACGCAGTATTTT.

The rearrangement uses TRBV3-1 and TRBJ2-7, with D maybe TRBD2 (5 bases). Germline-derived CDR1 and CDR2 are LGHDT and YNNKEL (reference sequence). This CDR3 is 13 amino acids long. Trimming took 0 bases from V and 6 from J, leaving 9 bases between them. In DNA, the CDR3 is TGTGCCAGCAGCCAAGAGAGAGGGAGCGAGCAGTACTTC. It codes for CASSQERGSEQYF.

In its sample, this clonotype was seen a few times. The chain joins TRBV12-3 or TRBV12-4 to TRBJ2-5; a weak D match, TRBD2 (6 bases). The CDR3 totals 15 residues. The V gene lost 6 bases and the J gene lost 5 bases, with 19 bases spanning the gap. In DNA, the CDR3 is TGTGCCAGCAGGGGCGGACTCCTAGCGAGGGAGACCCAGTACTTC. This codes for CASRGGLLARETQYF.

This clonotype was counted between two and nine times. The V call is TRBV6-1, the J call TRBJ1-1, with 9 bases aligning to TRBD1. Germline values: CDR1 MNHNS, CDR2 SASEGT. V shed 4 bases and J 0 bases; nucleotides not matched to a gene: 3. The CDR3 runs to 15 residues. For the CDR3, the DNA is TGTGCCAGCAGTGGACAGGGGGTTATGAACACTGAAGCTTTCTTT. Translated, it gives CASSGQGVMNTEAFF.

This CDR3 is CAWSDRNGANVLTF. The CDR3, as DNA: TGTGCCTGGAGTGACCGGAACGGGGCCAACGTCCTGACTTTC. This rearrangement joins TRBV30 to TRBJ2-6; no reliable D call. Germline V gene data show CDR1 as GTSNPN and CDR2 as SVGIG (reference sequence). This CDR3 contains 14 residues. V gave up 1 base and J gave up 4 bases, with 8 bases separating them.